This TCR beta chain was obtained from a study of T cells in Graves' hyperthyroidism and ophthalmopathy. Hyperthyroidism had been newly diagnosed in patients aged 18 to 65, and its duration was under 2 months. Not enrolled were patients with uncontrolled infection, other autoimmune disease, pregnancy or lactation. The investigators amplified TCR beta CDR3 regions from RNA transcripts. Carried out on the TCR CDR3, a first-round RT-PCR used the HTBI primer set. Each CDR3 protein is one row after TCRdb ran MiXCR on the multiplex PCR reads. The sample shows 300,000 to 450,000 distinct CDR3 sequences, roughly 25% of them seen only once. To note about this clonotype: This may come from a read error, since a much larger clone is one base off.

Sequences were obtained from blood. This sequence was found in a man in his fifties or sixties with Graves' hyperthyroidism.

CDR3 region: CASSPDPWPTSTDTQYF. CDR3 in DNA: TGTGCCAGCAGCCCCGATCCCTGGCCCACTAGCACAGATACGCAGTATTTT. This sequence joins TRBV11-2 and TRBJ2-3; no clear D gene. The CDR3 sequence is 17 residues long. Germline CDR1 SGHAT, CDR2 FQNNGV. V lost 5 bases, J lost 0 bases, and 18 bases lay in between.